The next 5 T cell receptor beta chains were all read from a single sample in a study of blood T cell repertoires in COVID-19. Here immunoSEQ multiplex PCR was the method, and the copy in TCRdb shows in-frame clones only, minus some. The table lists a few hundred thousand clones, under 90% of them singletons, with roughly 21% in the top ten. The sample comprised peripheral blood. The receptor set was obtained from a young man with active or convalescent COVID-19.

CDR3 sequence reads: CASSFRTYNEQFF. In DNA form, the CDR3 reads TGTGCCAGCAGTTTCAGGACCTACAATGAGCAGTTCTTC. The chain carries TRBV27 and TRBJ2-1, with D unresolved. Trimming removed 3 bases from V and 2 bases from J, with 5 bases in between. The CDR3 is 13 amino acids. Germline-derived CDR1 and CDR2 are MNHEY and SMNVEV (reference sequence).

This chain connects TRBV19 to TRBJ1-1, with unresolved D. The germline V and J ends were trimmed by 3 bases and 5 bases, with 16 bases remaining between them. The CDR3 contains 15 residues. Germline assignment: CDR1 LNHDA and CDR2 SQIVND (reference sequence). The CDR3 region has the DNA TGTGCCAGTAGTATTCGATGGGAGGGCGGGACTGAAGCTTTCTTT. Its translation is CASSIRWEGGTEAFF.

The V gene is TRBV29-1, the J gene TRBJ1-2; 9 bases align to TRBD1. Germline assignment: CDR1 SQVTM and CDR2 ANQGSEA. The CDR3 has 15 residues. Trimming took 6 bases from V and 5 from J; bases not matched to a gene: 13. For the CDR3, the DNA is TGCAGCGTAACCTTATCCGGGACAGGGAGATATGGCTACACCTTC. Translated, it gives CSVTLSGTGRYGYTF.

The chain uses TRBV6-5 and TRBJ1-6; the match to TRBD1 covers 10 bases. Looked up from germline, CDR1 is MNHEY and CDR2 is SVGAGI. V gave up 4 bases and J gave up 8 bases; unmatched junction bases: 5. CDR3 length: 15 residues. The CDR3 DNA follows: TGTGCCAGCAGTTGGGACAGGGGCGTTGATTCACCCCTCCACTTT. Its protein product is CASSWDRGVDSPLHF.

The J gene is TRBJ1-1, the V gene TRBV21-1. TRBV21-1 is deemed a pseudogene. This CDR3 contains 14 residues. This CDR3 reads CASTTGSQNTEAFF. CDR3 nucleotides: TGTGCCAGCACCACCGGGAGCCAGAACACTGAAGCTTTCTTT.